These 15 T cell receptor beta chains were all obtained from the same sample, sequenced in a study of cytomegalovirus exposure and HLA in healthy donors (dated by TCRdb to the late 2010s). Libraries were made using the immunoSEQ multiplex PCR assay. The multiplex PCR relied on a mix of 60 forward primers for TCR Vbeta segments and 13 reverse primers for TCR Jbeta segments. TCRdb took this table from immuneACCESS and kept in-frame rearrangements with V and J called. Such tables lack part of the clones; where checked against another copy, unresolved V genes explain under half of the gap, and the rest is unexplained. For this sample the table gives 130,000 to 150,000 clones, of which 60% to 80% were detected only once. 1.7% of the sample lies in the top ten. Sequencing was done on a sample of PBMCs. The source of these receptors is a woman aged 25 to 39 in good health and CMV-seronegative.

The chain employs TRBV6-5 and TRBJ1-6; D unclear. The CDR3 has 12 residues. Germline V lookup: CDR1 MNHEY, CDR2 SVGAGI. V lost 0 bases, J lost 14 bases, and 8 bases lay in between. The DNA of the CDR3 is TGTGCCAGCAGTTACTCGAGAGAAGCCCTCCACTTT. This translates into CASSYSREALHF.

In its sample, this clone was seen a few times. The rearrangement links TRBV6-5 to TRBJ2-5; maybe TRBD2 (5 bases). V gave up 1 base and J gave up 5 bases, with 11 bases separating them. The CDR3 is 14 amino acids. Germline values: CDR1 MNHEY, CDR2 SVGAGI. In DNA form, the CDR3 reads TGTGCCAGCAGTTACTTCGGGGTAGGGGAGACCCAGTACTTC. It yields the protein CASSYFGVGETQYF.

This chain links TRBV15 with TRBJ2-2; no definite D call. Germline V CDR1 and CDR2: LNHNV, YYDKDF (reference sequence). Trimming removed 1 base from V and 1 base from J, with 7 bases in between. The CDR3 length is 15 residues. The CDR3 is CATSRARGNTGELFF. The CDR3 DNA sequence: TGTGCCACCAGCAGAGCTCGAGGGAACACCGGGGAGCTGTTTTTT.

The chain's CDR3 is CASSLDSGPLVGNTIYF. The CDR3 coding sequence is TGTGCCAGCAGCTTAGATAGCGGTCCCCTCGTAGGCAACACCATATATTTT. The gene calls are TRBV7-9 and TRBJ1-3; D is undetermined. Between the trimmed V and J ends, which lost 1 base and 7 bases, there was a span of 20 bases. Germline-derived CDR1 and CDR2 are SEHNR and FQNEAQ (reference sequence). This CDR3 region has 17 residues. Supplemented by reference TRBV7-9 and TRBJ1-3, the full variable domain reads DTGVSQNPRHKITKRGQNVTFRCDPISEHNRLYWYRQTLGQGPEFLTYFQNEAQLEKSRLLSDRFSAERPKGSFSTLEIQRTEQGDSAMYLCASSLDSGPLVGNTIYFGEGSWLTVV.

This chain links TRBV14 with TRBJ2-3; D unclear. The germline gives CDR1 SGHDN, CDR2 FVKESK. The ends were cut back, 2 bases at V and 0 bases at J, with 9 bases in the middle. The CDR3 spans 15 residues. As DNA, the CDR3 is TGTGCCAGCAGCCAATTCACAGCTAGCACAGATACGCAGTATTTT. Translated: CASSQFTASTDTQYF.

The genes are TRBV7-6 and TRBJ2-5, with 11 bases fitting TRBD1. Per the germline V gene, CDR1 is SGHVS and CDR2 is FNYEAQ. CDR3 length: 16 residues. Trimming removed 1 base from V and 2 bases from J; junction bases left unmatched: 3. For the CDR3, the DNA is TGTGCCAGCAGCTTAGGGACAGGGGGCGGTCAAGAGACCCAGTACTTC. This translates into CASSLGTGGGQETQYF. The full variable domain, with the rest looked up from reference TRBV7-6 and TRBJ2-5, is GAGVSQSPRYKVTKRGQDVALRCDPISGHVSLYWYRQALGQGPEFLTYFNYEAQQDKSGLPNDRFSAERPEGSISTLTIQRTEQRDSAMYRCASSLGTGGGQETQYFGPGTRLLVL.

This clone appeared a few times. V and J are TRBV18 and TRBJ1-1; D might be TRBD1 (6 bases). Germline CDR1 KGHSH, CDR2 LQKENI. Trimming removed 0 bases from V and 1 base from J, with 12 bases in between. CDR3 length equals 16 residues. CDR3: CASSPPKTGKNTEAFF. The CDR3 DNA sequence: TGTGCCAGCTCACCACCGAAGACAGGAAAGAACACTGAAGCTTTCTTT.

The chain joins TRBV25-1 to TRBJ1-1; TRBD1 is a possible D gene (6 bases). The CDR3 is 13 residues long. Germline lookup yields CDR1 MGHDK and CDR2 SYGVNS. V lost 3 bases and J 4 bases, leaving 9 bases between the germline ends. CDR3 sequence reads: CASSEGGLTEAFF. The CDR3 coding sequence is TGTGCCAGCAGTGAGGGGGGGCTCACTGAAGCTTTCTTT.

The V call is TRBV19, the J call TRBJ1-2, with a tentative D call TRBD1 (6 bases). This CDR3 spans 14 amino acids. Trimming took off 7 bases at V and 4 bases at J, with 16 bases between the two ends. Germline V gene sequence: CDR1 LNHDA, CDR2 SQIVND (reference sequence). This chain's CDR3 is CASTQRTASYGYTF. In DNA, the CDR3 is TGTGCCAGTACCCAAAGGACAGCCAGCTATGGCTACACCTTC.

This clone is labeled medium-sized. CDR3 DNA sequence: TGTGCCAGCAGCAACAGGGGTTCACCCCTCCACTTT. This codes for CASSNRGSPLHF. The chain recombines TRBV6-6 with TRBJ1-6; TRBD1 matches 7 bases. The V gene's germline CDR1 is MNHNY and CDR2 SVGAGI (reference sequence). The CDR3 is 12 amino acids. The junction had 2 bases not matched to a gene; V was cut back by 6 bases and J by 9 bases.

CDR3 sequence: CASSLGLAASPDTQYF. The CDR3 region has the DNA TGTGCCAGCAGCTTGGGACTAGCGGCTTCCCCAGATACGCAGTATTTT. The J gene is TRBJ2-3, the V gene TRBV7-8; 11 nucleotides agree with TRBD2. Germline V gives CDR1 SGHVS, CDR2 FQNEAQ. The CDR3 runs to 16 residues. V lost 3 bases and J lost 4; bases outside the gene matches: 6.

This rearrangement joins TRBV30 to TRBJ2-7, with 7 bases that match TRBD1. Trimming at V came to 7 bases and at J to 2 bases, leaving 5 bases not matched to a gene. CDR1 is GTSNPN and CDR2 is SVGIG in the germline V gene (reference sequence). The CDR3 sequence is 12 residues long. In DNA form, the CDR3 reads TGTGCCTACACGACAGGGACCTACGAGCAGTACTTC. It yields the protein CAYTTGTYEQYF.

V is TRBV5-4 and J is TRBJ2-7; 10 positions agree with TRBD1. Germline CDR1 and CDR2: SGHNT and YYREEE (reference sequence). After removal of 5 bases from V and 3 bases from J, the junction contained 2 bases not matched to a gene. The CDR3 sequence is 13 residues long. CDR3 in DNA: TGTGCCAGCAGGGGGACAGGGGACTACGAGCAGTACTTC. This gives the protein CASRGTGDYEQYF.

This clone was detected many times. This chain uses TRBV29-1 with TRBJ1-1, with D unresolved. The CDR3 loop spans 13 amino acids. Germline V gene data show CDR1 as SQVTM and CDR2 as ANQGSEA. Trimming pared 5 bases from V and 4 bases from J, leaving 14 bases between. The CDR3, as DNA: TGCAGCGTTACCGTAGAGGTTGGCACTGAAGCTTTCTTT. Translation gives CSVTVEVGTEAFF. Together with reference TRBV29-1 and TRBJ1-1, the CDR3 gives the full variable domain: SAVISQKPSRDICQRGTSLTIQCQVDSQVTMMFWYRQQPGQSLTLIATANQGSEATYESGFVIDKFPISRPNLTFSTLTVSNMSPEDSSIYLCSVTVEVGTEAFFGQGTRLTVV.

The genes are TRBV5-1 and TRBJ1-1; no reliable D call. CDR3 length: 13 amino acids. CDR1 and CDR2 (germline): SGHRS, YFSETQ. V was shortened by 1 base and J by 3 bases, with 7 bases between the two germline ends. CDR3 in amino acids: CASSLSAYTEAFF. CDR3 nucleotide sequence: TGCGCCAGCAGCTTGTCCGCGTACACTGAAGCTTTCTTT.